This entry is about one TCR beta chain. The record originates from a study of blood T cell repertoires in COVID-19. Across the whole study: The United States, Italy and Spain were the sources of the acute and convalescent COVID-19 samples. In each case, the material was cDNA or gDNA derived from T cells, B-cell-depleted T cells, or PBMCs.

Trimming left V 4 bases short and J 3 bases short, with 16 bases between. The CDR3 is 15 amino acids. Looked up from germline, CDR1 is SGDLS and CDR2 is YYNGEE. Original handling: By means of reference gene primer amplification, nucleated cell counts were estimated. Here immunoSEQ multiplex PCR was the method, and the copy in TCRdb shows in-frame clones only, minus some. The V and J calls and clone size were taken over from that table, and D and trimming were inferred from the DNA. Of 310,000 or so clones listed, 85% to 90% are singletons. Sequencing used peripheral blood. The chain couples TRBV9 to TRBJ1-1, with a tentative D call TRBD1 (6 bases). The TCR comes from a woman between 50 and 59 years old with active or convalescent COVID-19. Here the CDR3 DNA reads TGTGCCAGCAGCCTCCGAGGGACATCGGACACTGAAGCTTTCTTT. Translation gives CASSLRGTSDTEAFF.